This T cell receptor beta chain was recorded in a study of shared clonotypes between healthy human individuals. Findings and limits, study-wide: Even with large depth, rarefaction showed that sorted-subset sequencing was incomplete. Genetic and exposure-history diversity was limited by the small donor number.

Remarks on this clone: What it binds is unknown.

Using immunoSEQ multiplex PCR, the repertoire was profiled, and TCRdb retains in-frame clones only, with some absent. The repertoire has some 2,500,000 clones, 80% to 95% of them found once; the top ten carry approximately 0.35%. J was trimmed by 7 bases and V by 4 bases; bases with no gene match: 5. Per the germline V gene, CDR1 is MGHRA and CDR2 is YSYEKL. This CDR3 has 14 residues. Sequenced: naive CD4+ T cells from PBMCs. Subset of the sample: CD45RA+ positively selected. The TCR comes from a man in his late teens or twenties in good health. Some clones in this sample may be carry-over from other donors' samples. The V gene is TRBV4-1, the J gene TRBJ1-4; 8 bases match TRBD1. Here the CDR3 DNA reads TGCGCCAGCAGCCCAGGGGGCGCCGGTGAAAAACTGTTTTTT. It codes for CASSPGGAGEKLFF.